This passage covers 16 T cell receptor beta chains from one sample sequenced in a study of a mutant IDH1 vaccine in newly diagnosed glioma. Sequencing was performed with immunoSEQ multiplex PCR; in TCRdb, only in-frame clones are kept and a portion is missing. The table includes tens of thousands of clones, roughly 61% detected once. Time point described: week 47, end of study. Doses of 300 ug of mutant IDH1 20-mer peptide were given with topical imiquimod. These receptors have no identified antigens. The material was peripheral blood mononuclear cells (PBMCs), obtained from a glioma patient whose treatment included an IDH1 peptide vaccine. The receptors come from a man aged 40-49 years with glioma. Some clones in this sample may be carry-over from other donors' samples.

The chain has TRBV5-3 and TRBJ2-1; either TRBD1 or TRBD2 may fit D (5 bases each). TRBV5-3 falls under the ORF class, with uncertain function. CDR3 length equals 16 residues. The V end was cut by 1 base, the J end by 1 base, with 12 bases between. This CDR3 is CARSLRPGQSYNEQFF. The CDR3 nucleotides are TGTGCCAGAAGCTTGCGTCCGGGGCAATCCTACAATGAGCAGTTCTTC.

The CDR3 here is CASSPPRGQTYEQYF. The CDR3 region has the DNA TGTGCCAGCAGTCCCCCAAGGGGACAGACCTACGAGCAGTACTTC. The J gene is TRBJ2-7, the V gene TRBV6-1; 7 nucleotides line up with TRBD1. The junction had 9 bases not matched to a gene; V was cut back by 5 bases and J by 2 bases. This CDR3 has 15 residues. In germline, CDR1 is MNHNS, CDR2 SASEGT.

The J gene is TRBJ2-7, the V gene TRBV20-1; D is unclear. Germline loops: CDR1 DFQATT, CDR2 SNEGSKA (reference sequence). Trimming cost V 6 bases and J 4 bases, with 10 bases left between them. The length of the CDR3 is 11 residues. The CDR3 reads CSALQTYEQYF. In nucleotides, the CDR3 is TGCAGTGCCCTACAAACGTACGAGCAGTACTTC.

This clone was counted between two and nine times. V and J are TRBV6-1 and TRBJ1-2; D is undetermined. From germline, CDR1 is MNHNS and CDR2 SASEGT. The V gene lost 4 bases and the J gene lost 8 bases, with 20 bases spanning the gap. This CDR3 comprises 15 residues. CDR3 DNA: TGTGCCAGCAGTGGCGACCAGGCATTTACGGGAGGCTACACCTTC. The encoded protein is CASSGDQAFTGGYTF.

This clone showed up just a few times. The chain is built from TRBV13 and TRBJ2-1; D is possibly TRBD2 (7 bases). Germline CDR1 and CDR2: PRHDT and FYEKMQ (reference sequence). This CDR3 has 15 amino acids. The V end lost 1 base, the J end lost 7 bases, and 14 bases lay between the germline ends. CDR3 DNA: TGTGCCAGCAGCTTAGCTCCGGGGGGCGGGAATGAGCAGTTCTTC. It encodes CASSLAPGGGNEQFF.

With respect to this clone: The same CDR3 can be traced to other DNA sequences in this sample. V and J are TRBV5-1 and TRBJ2-7; 9 positions agree with TRBD2. This CDR3 is 15 amino acids long. Trimming at V came to 8 bases and at J to 0 bases, leaving 9 bases not matched to a gene. Germline V gene data show CDR1 as SGHRS and CDR2 as YFSETQ. CDR3 region: CASGSGTSTSYEQYF. As DNA, the CDR3 is TGCGCCAGTGGATCCGGGACTAGCACCTCCTACGAGCAGTACTTC.

The chain is built from TRBV9 and TRBJ2-7; tentatively, D is TRBD1 or TRBD2 (5 bases each). Germline CDR1 is SGDLS and CDR2 is YYNGEE. The CDR3 covers 15 residues. V was cut by 3 bases and J by 4 bases, with 17 bases left in between. This chain's CDR3 is CASSGGTLTTYEQYF. The CDR3 nucleotides read TGTGCCAGCAGCGGAGGGACGTTGACAACATACGAGCAGTACTTC.

The V call is TRBV29-1, the J call TRBJ2-7; a possible D gene is TRBD2 (6 bases). V dropped 3 bases and J dropped 0 bases, with 9 bases sitting between them. Per germline, CDR1 SQVTM and CDR2 ANQGSEA. This CDR3 is 13 amino acids long. CDR3 DNA sequence: TGCAGCGTTGATGGAGGGAACTCCTACGAGCAGTACTTC. As protein: CSVDGGNSYEQYF.

J is TRBJ1-4 and V is TRBV19; no clear D gene. Trimming left V 5 bases short and J 3 bases short, with 16 bases between. In germline, CDR1 is LNHDA, CDR2 SQIVND (reference sequence). CDR3 length: 16 residues. CDR3 nucleotides: TGTGCCAGTAGTTCAAGCGGGGTTAGGGCTAATGAAAAACTGTTTTTT. This gives the protein CASSSSGVRANEKLFF.

The rearrangement links TRBV29-1 to TRBJ2-7; either TRBD1 or TRBD2 may supply D (5 bases each). The length of the CDR3 is 13 residues. Looked up from germline, CDR1 is SQVTM and CDR2 is ANQGSEA. V was cut by 7 bases and J by 3 bases, with 16 bases left in between. CDR3 sequence (DNA): TGCAGCGCCCGTTGGGGCCGGGACTACGAGCAGTACTTC. This encodes CSARWGRDYEQYF.

This chain links TRBV4-1 with TRBJ2-3; D not certain. The CDR3 consists of 16 residues. Per germline, CDR1 MGHRA and CDR2 YSYEKL. The V end was cut by 2 bases, the J end by 0 bases, with 12 bases between. The CDR3 DNA reads TGCGCCAGCAGCCAACCCTCTTCGGACAGCACAGATACGCAGTATTTT. Translation gives CASSQPSSDSTDTQYF.

The V call is TRBV6-1, the J call TRBJ1-4, with D uncertain. This CDR3 has 13 amino acids. Germline lookup yields CDR1 MNHNS and CDR2 SASEGT. The ends were cut back, 4 bases at V and 4 bases at J, with 7 bases in the middle. The CDR3 spells CASSGHSNEKLFF. DNA for the CDR3: TGTGCCAGCAGTGGCCACAGTAATGAAAAACTGTTTTTT.

The chain couples TRBV19 to TRBJ2-3; possibly TRBD1 or TRBD2 for D (7 bases each). This CDR3 has 14 amino acids. Germline V lookup: CDR1 LNHDA, CDR2 SQIVND (reference sequence). Trimming cost V 5 bases and J 2 bases, with 11 bases left between them. The CDR3 DNA follows: TGTGCCAGTAGTCAGGGGGGGCACACAGATACGCAGTATTTT. Protein: CASSQGGHTDTQYF.

This clone was picked up one time. The CDR3 spells CSVLRPPSYEQYF. Here the CDR3 DNA reads TGCAGCGTTCTCAGGCCCCCCTCCTACGAGCAGTACTTC. V usage is TRBV29-1 and J usage is TRBJ2-7; D not resolved. The CDR3 is made up of 13 amino acids. The V gene lost 5 bases and the J gene lost 0 bases, with 11 bases spanning the gap. Looked up from germline, CDR1 is SQVTM and CDR2 is ANQGSEA.

The chain employs TRBV13 and TRBJ1-1; D is possibly TRBD1 (6 bases). CDR3 length: 15 amino acids. Germline CDR1 reads PRHDT; CDR2 reads FYEKMQ (reference sequence). V was pared by 2 bases and J by 3 bases, with 13 bases between. CDR3 DNA sequence: TGTGCCAGCAGCTTAAGGGGGGCGGCGGACACTGAAGCTTTCTTT. This gives the protein CASSLRGAADTEAFF.

This clone was detected a few times. The V call is TRBV5-8, the J call TRBJ2-4; possibly TRBD1 for D (6 bases). V lost 0 bases to trimming and J lost 0 bases, with 13 bases between them. This CDR3 has 17 residues. The germline gives CDR1 SGHTS, CDR2 YDEGEE. CDR3 nucleotide sequence: TGTGCCAGCAGCTTGGGGTACAGGGTTCTAGCCAAAAACATTCAGTACTTC. This gives the protein CASSLGYRVLAKNIQYF.